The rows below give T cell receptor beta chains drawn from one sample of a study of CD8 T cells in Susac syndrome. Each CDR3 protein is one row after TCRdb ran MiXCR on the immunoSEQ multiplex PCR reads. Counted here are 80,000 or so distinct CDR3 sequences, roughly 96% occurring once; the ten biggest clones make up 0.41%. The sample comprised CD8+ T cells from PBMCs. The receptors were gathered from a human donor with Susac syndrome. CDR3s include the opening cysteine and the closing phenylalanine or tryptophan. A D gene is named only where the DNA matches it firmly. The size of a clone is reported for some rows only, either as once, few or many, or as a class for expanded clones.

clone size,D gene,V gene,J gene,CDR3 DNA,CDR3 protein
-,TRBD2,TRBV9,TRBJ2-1,TGTGCCAGCAGCGCGACTAGCGGGGGGATGGACAATGAGCAGTTCTTC,CASSATSGGMDNEQFF
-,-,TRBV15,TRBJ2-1,TGTGCCACCAGCAGAGAAGCTAACTCCTACAATGAGCAGTTCTTC,CATSREANSYNEQFF
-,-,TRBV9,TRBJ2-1,TGTGCCAGCAGCGTAGGGGCCAATAATGAGCAGTTCTTC,CASSVGANNEQFF
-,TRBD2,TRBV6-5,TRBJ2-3,TGTGCCAGCAGTTCCGTCTGGGCTAGCGGGAGGACAGATACGCAGTATTTT,CASSSVWASGRTDTQYF
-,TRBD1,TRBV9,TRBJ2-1,TGTGCCAGCAGCCTCCAGGGGGAACACTACAATGAGCAGTTCTTC,CASSLQGEHYNEQFF
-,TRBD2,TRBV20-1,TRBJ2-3,TGCAGTGCTATCCAGACTAGCGGGACAGATACGCAGTATTTT,CSAIQTSGTDTQYF
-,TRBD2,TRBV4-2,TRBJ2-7,TGTGCCAGCAGCCAAGATCGGGACTACTCAGGGGAGCAGTACTTC,CASSQDRDYSGEQYF
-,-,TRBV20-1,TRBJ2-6,TGCAGTGCTAGACCCCCCCTTGGGGATTACTCTGGGGCCAACGTCCTGACTTTC,CSARPPLGDYSGANVLTF
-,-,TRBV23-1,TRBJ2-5,TGCGCCAGCAGTCAATCGCCCCCTTTAGACTACTTC,CASSQSPPLDYF
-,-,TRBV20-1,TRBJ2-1,TGCAGTGCTACCCGGGACACCCTAAATGAGCAGTTCTTC,CSATRDTLNEQFF
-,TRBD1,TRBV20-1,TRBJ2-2,TGCAGTGCTTGGGACAGGGGGGCCGGGGAGCTGTTTTTT,CSAWDRGAGELFF
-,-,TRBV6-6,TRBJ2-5,TGTGCCAGCAGTTTAATAGTTGGGGGGCACGAGACCCAGTACTTC,CASSLIVGGHETQYF
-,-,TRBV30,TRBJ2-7,TGTGCCTGGAGCCAGGGGTTAGGCAGTTCGATCTACGAGCAGTACTTC,CAWSQGLGSSIYEQYF
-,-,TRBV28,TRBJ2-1,TGTGCCAGCAGTTCCCGGTTAACAGGCCTACAATCTGAGCAGTTCTTC,CASSSRLTGLQSEQFF
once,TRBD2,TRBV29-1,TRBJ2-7,TGCAGCGTTGAAGATCGGAGGGAGGGAATAACCTACGAGCAGTACTTC,CSVEDRREGITYEQYF
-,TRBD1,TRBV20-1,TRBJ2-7,TGCAGTCTACCCATGGGACAGGGGACCTACGAGCAGTACTTC,CSLPMGQGTYEQYF
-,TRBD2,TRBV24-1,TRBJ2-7,TGTGCCACCAGTGGCGACGAGCGGGATACCTACGAGCAGTACTTC,CATSGDERDTYEQYF
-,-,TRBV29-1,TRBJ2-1,TGCAGCGTTGAGAAATTCCTAACCTACAATGAGCAGTTCTTC,CSVEKFLTYNEQFF